This T cell receptor beta chain was identified during a study of OX40 agonist ivuxolimab in advanced cancers. Study as a whole: Three patients, one with hepatocellular carcinoma and two with cutaneous melanoma, responded partially.

This CDR3 region has 11 residues. The germline CDR1 and CDR2 sequences are GTSNPN and SVGIG (reference sequence). Trimming shortened V by 5 bases and J by 6 bases, and 9 bases separated the two germline ends. As to this clone: Its antigen remains unknown.

Notes on the study in general: In CD8+ T cells, expanded clones were on average more numerous than in CD4+. In a subset of nonresponders, normalized T-cell clonal expansion was also low.

Produced via immunoSEQ multiplex PCR; TCRdb's table is partial and in-frame only. Here the sample spans roughly 66,000 clones, 75% to 90% being singletons. Systemic immunosuppression or a history of autoimmune disease excluded patients. The chain combines TRBV30 with TRBJ2-3; no clear D. The material sequenced was CD4+ or CD8+ T cells sorted from blood, taken in a trial of the OX40 agonist ivuxolimab. This clonotype was sampled from an adult with an advanced solid tumor such as melanoma, head and neck, liver or kidney cancer. The chain's CDR3 is CAWGAADTQYF. The CDR3 DNA is TGTGCCTGGGGTGCGGCGGATACGCAGTATTTT.